The 29 T cell receptor beta chains reported below all come from one sample, sequenced in a study of human T cells and chemical hapten exposure. TCRdb called the RACE reads again in MiXCR, with one record for every CDR3 protein. The sample lists around 300,000 distinct CDR3 sequences; roughly 7.4% were seen once. Sample time point: pre-sensitization, week 0. Treatment meaning: therapeutic diphenylcyclopropenone sensitization with weekly scalp DPC. Source: whole blood, taken in connection with sensitization to the hapten diphenylcyclopropenone (DPC). All receptors derive from a man aged 18-30 years with alopecia areata. Some clones in this sample may be carry-over from other donors' samples.

This clonotype has only a few counts. The V gene is TRBV12-3 or TRBV12-4, the J gene TRBJ2-1; 11 bases are a match to TRBD1. J lost 9 bases, V lost 6 bases, and 7 bases had no gene match. This CDR3 has 14 residues. CDR3 DNA sequence: TGTGCCAGCAGACGGACAGGGGGCGGTGGTGAGCAGTTCTTC. Amino acids: CASRRTGGGGEQFF.

This clonotype was recorded at least ten times. The rearrangement joins TRBV20-1 to TRBJ1-6, with D maybe TRBD1 (5 bases). This CDR3 is 13 amino acids long. V was trimmed by 4 bases and J by 10 bases, leaving 14 bases between them. The germline gives CDR1 DFQATT, CDR2 SNEGSKA (reference sequence). The DNA of the CDR3 is TGCAGTGCTACCGAGGGACCCACCTCACCCCTCCACTTT. This gives the protein CSATEGPTSPLHF.

The sample holds a few counts of this clonotype. The J gene is TRBJ2-1, the V gene TRBV6-4; 7 bases agree with TRBD2. J gave up 4 bases and V 2 bases, and 2 bases lay outside the gene matches. The CDR3 is made up of 14 amino acids. Germline CDR1 reads MRHNA; CDR2 reads SNTAGT. CDR3 amino acids: CASSDGGEYNEQFF. The CDR3 DNA sequence: TGTGCCAGCAGTGACGGGGGGGAATACAATGAGCAGTTCTTC.

This clonotype was counted between two and nine times. The chain recombines TRBV4-3 with TRBJ2-2; 8 nucleotides align to TRBD1. There are 16 residues in the CDR3. Germline assignment: CDR1 LGHNA and CDR2 YSLEER. Trimming at V came to 1 base and at J to 1 base, leaving 2 bases not matched to a gene. The CDR3 protein is CASSQGTGRNTGELFF. The CDR3, as DNA: TGCGCCAGCAGCCAAGGGACAGGGAGGAACACCGGGGAGCTGTTTTTT.

This clonotype was found a few times. This chain uses TRBV12-3 or TRBV12-4 with TRBJ2-3, with D tentatively TRBD1 or TRBD2 (5 bases each). Trimming took off 5 bases at V and 2 bases at J, with 14 bases between the two ends. There are 15 residues in the CDR3. The CDR3, as DNA: TGTGCCAGCAGTCGCGAGGGGACCTCCACAGATACGCAGTATTTT. Amino acids: CASSREGTSTDTQYF.

There are a few counts of this clonotype. The gene calls are TRBV7-6 and TRBJ1-4; the match to TRBD1 covers 8 bases. This CDR3 has 14 amino acids. The germline V gene encodes CDR1 SGHVS and CDR2 FNYEAQ. V lost 5 bases to trimming and J lost 7 bases; unmatched junction nucleotides: 6. The CDR3 DNA reads TGTGCCAGCAGCCCGGGACAGGTTTTTGAAAAACTGTTTTTT. Protein product: CASSPGQVFEKLFF.

This clonotype was counted ten times or more. The V call is TRBV29-1, the J call TRBJ2-6, with unresolved D. V lost 3 bases and J 2 bases, leaving 2 bases between the germline ends. Germline CDR1 reads SQVTM; CDR2 reads ANQGSEA. This CDR3 is 12 amino acids long. CDR3 in amino acids: CSVEAGANVLTF. The CDR3 nucleotides read TGCAGCGTTGAGGCTGGGGCCAACGTCCTGACTTTC.

This clonotype was picked up many times. The rearrangement links TRBV24-1 to TRBJ2-1; TRBD1 agrees at 9 bases. The germline V gene encodes CDR1 KGHDR and CDR2 SFDVKD. The V segment lost 8 bases and the J segment 2 bases; nucleotides outside the gene matches: 6. The CDR3 runs 15 residues. The CDR3 loop reads CATKQGAQPYNEQFF. CDR3 bases: TGTGCCACCAAACAGGGGGCCCAACCCTACAATGAGCAGTTCTTC.

This clonotype was detected many times. The gene calls are TRBV4-3 and TRBJ1-5; perhaps TRBD1 as D (5 bases). V dropped 1 base and J dropped 4 bases, with 14 bases sitting between them. The CDR3 has 16 residues. Germline loops: CDR1 LGHNA, CDR2 YSLEER. The CDR3 region has the DNA TGCGCCAGCAGCCAAGGGGTATTTTCAGGGAATCAGCCCCAGCATTTT. Residues: CASSQGVFSGNQPQHF.

This clonotype was found a few times. This chain joins TRBV7-9 and TRBJ1-3; D is unresolved. Germline assignment: CDR1 SEHNR and CDR2 FQNEAQ (reference sequence). The CDR3 totals 15 residues. V was clipped by 0 bases and J by 8 bases, with 14 bases between them. The CDR3 DNA sequence: TGTGCCAGCAGCTTAGCCCCGGTCGGGGAGGACACCATATATTTT. Translation gives CASSLAPVGEDTIYF.

This clonotype was detected ten times or more. The V call is TRBV29-1, the J call TRBJ2-1; 8 nucleotides align to TRBD2. The CDR3 totals 14 residues. The V gene end was trimmed by 3 bases and the J gene end by 5 bases; junction bases not matched to a gene: 6. CDR1 and CDR2 from the germline V gene are SQVTM and ANQGSEA. This CDR3 reads CSVDEAGANNEQFF. In DNA form, the CDR3 reads TGCAGCGTTGACGAAGCGGGGGCCAACAATGAGCAGTTCTTC.

This chain connects TRBV12-3 or TRBV12-4 to TRBJ2-2; tentatively, D is TRBD1 (6 bases). Trimming pared 5 bases from V and 2 bases from J, leaving 9 bases between. The length of the CDR3 is 14 residues. The CDR3, as DNA: TGTGCCAGCAGTGGACAGAAAAACACCGGGGAGCTGTTTTTT. Translation gives CASSGQKNTGELFF.

This clonotype showed up many times. V is TRBV6-1 and J is TRBJ2-2, with 11 nucleotides matching TRBD1. The V gene end was trimmed by 11 bases and the J gene end by 0 bases; junction bases not matched to a gene: 2. Germline V lookup: CDR1 MNHNS, CDR2 SASEGT. The CDR3 runs to 14 residues. The CDR3 loop reads CAEGQGANTGELFF. Written as DNA, the CDR3 is TGTGCCGAGGGACAGGGGGCGAACACCGGGGAGCTGTTTTTT.

This clonotype was seen only a few times. This chain uses TRBV7-2 with TRBJ2-7; 9 bases are shared with TRBD1. The V segment lost 5 bases and the J segment 5 bases; nucleotides outside the gene matches: 7. Germline CDR1 is SGHTA and CDR2 is FQGNSA. The CDR3 runs to 14 residues. DNA of the CDR3: TGTGCCAGCAGCCCACAGGGGGCATTCCACGAGCAGTACTTC. Protein sequence: CASSPQGAFHEQYF.

In this sample, this clonotype turned up a few times. This chain joins TRBV2 and TRBJ1-1; the D is unclear. Germline CDR1 and CDR2: SNHLY and FYNNEI. There are 10 residues in the CDR3. Trimming cost V 5 bases and J 7 bases, with 5 bases left between them. Here the CDR3 DNA reads TGTGCCAGCAGTAACGATGAAGCTTTCTTT. Residues: CASSNDEAFF.

This clonotype was counted only a few times. V and J are TRBV12-3 or TRBV12-4 and TRBJ2-1, with D possibly being TRBD1 or TRBD2 (5 bases each). This CDR3 is 15 amino acids long. The germline V and J ends were trimmed by 0 bases and 6 bases, with 12 bases remaining between them. CDR3 sequence: CASSLAGGFVNEQFF. CDR3 sequence (DNA): TGTGCCAGCAGTTTAGCTGGGGGATTCGTCAATGAGCAGTTCTTC.

J is TRBJ1-6 and V is TRBV7-9; a weak D match, TRBD1 (5 bases). V lost 5 bases and J 5 bases, leaving 16 bases between the germline ends. The CDR3 is 16 residues long. CDR1 is SEHNR, CDR2 FQNEAQ, per germline (reference sequence). CDR3 region: CASSPRAGRDNSPLHF. The CDR3 DNA sequence: TGTGCCAGCAGCCCGAGGGCGGGGCGGGATAATTCACCCCTCCACTTT.

The V and J genes are TRBV20-1 and TRBJ1-1, with 8 positions matching TRBD1. J lost 1 base, V lost 6 bases, and 7 bases had no gene match. Germline CDR1 DFQATT, CDR2 SNEGSKA (reference sequence). The CDR3 totals 14 residues. The CDR3 coding sequence is TGCAGTGCGATTGGACAGGGCGAGAACACTGAAGCTTTCTTT. Residues: CSAIGQGENTEAFF.

The CDR3 DNA reads TGTGCCAGCAGCCCTGCTATTTCAAGAGAAAAACTGTTTTTT. This gives the protein CASSPAISREKLFF. The chain uses TRBV14 and TRBJ1-4; D not resolved. Trimming took off 4 bases at V and 8 bases at J, with 14 bases between the two ends. There are 14 residues in the CDR3. Germline assignment: CDR1 SGHDN and CDR2 FVKESK.

The J gene is TRBJ2-6, the V gene TRBV27, with TRBD1 identical over 7 bases. CDR3 size: 17 residues. Trimming at V came to 4 bases and at J to 0 bases, leaving 6 bases not matched to a gene. Germline loops: CDR1 MNHEY, CDR2 SMNVEV (reference sequence). In DNA, the CDR3 is TGTGCCAGCAGTTCGGACAGGCTAAGCTCTGGGGCCAACGTCCTGACTTTC. As protein: CASSSDRLSSGANVLTF.

J is TRBJ1-2 and V is TRBV4-3; 10 nucleotides line up with TRBD1. The CDR3 is 16 amino acids. Losses at the gene ends were 0 bases for V and 4 bases for J; bases not matched to a gene: 5. The germline gives CDR1 LGHNA, CDR2 YSLEER. The CDR3 sequence: CASSQDSTGGSYGYTF. For the CDR3, the DNA is TGCGCCAGCAGCCAAGACTCGACAGGGGGCAGCTATGGCTACACCTTC.

This clonotype was observed a handful of times. The chain uses TRBV28 and TRBJ2-4, with TRBD2 matching 7 bases. Germline V gene data show CDR1 as MDHEN and CDR2 as SYDVKM. The V gene end was trimmed by 6 bases and the J gene end by 3 bases; junction bases not matched to a gene: 5. The CDR3 totals 14 residues. Here the CDR3 DNA reads TGTGCCAGCAGCCCAGCGGGGTTCAAAAACATTCAGTACTTC. Translated: CASSPAGFKNIQYF.

In nucleotides, the CDR3 is TGTGCCAGCCTGCAGGGAGATACGCAGTATTTT. Translation gives CASLQGDTQYF. V is TRBV2 and J is TRBJ2-3; D is perhaps TRBD1 (5 bases). Per germline, CDR1 SNHLY and CDR2 FYNNEI. The CDR3 consists of 11 residues. V was shortened by 8 bases and J by 5 bases, with 8 bases between the two germline ends.

The chain employs TRBV4-3 and TRBJ1-5; D gene ambiguous. This CDR3 contains 13 residues. V lost 0 bases and J 7 bases, leaving 7 bases between the germline ends. Germline V gives CDR1 LGHNA, CDR2 YSLEER. The CDR3 DNA sequence: TGCGCCAGCAGCCAAGATAGCCACCAGCCCCAGCATTTT. This translates into CASSQDSHQPQHF.

This clonotype was detected ten times or more. This rearrangement joins TRBV5-4 to TRBJ2-1; D is unresolved. Germline CDR1 is SGHNT and CDR2 is YYREEE (reference sequence). Trimming pared 6 bases from V and 0 bases from J, leaving 13 bases between. This CDR3 has 15 residues. The CDR3 bases are TGTGCCAGCACCCCGTGGGCCTCCTCCTACAATGAGCAGTTCTTC. This sequence encodes CASTPWASSYNEQFF.

This clonotype was picked up many times. The chain joins TRBV12-3 or TRBV12-4 to TRBJ1-1; possibly TRBD1 for D (5 bases). This CDR3 is built from 13 residues. Trimming shortened V by 6 bases and J by 5 bases, and 13 bases separated the two germline ends. CDR3 DNA: TGTGCCAGCAGAACGACAGTGGGAACTGAAGCTTTCTTT. It specifies CASRTTVGTEAFF.

In this sample, this clonotype turned up many times. The chain carries TRBV15 and TRBJ1-3; possible D gene TRBD1, 5 bases. The CDR3 sequence is 12 residues long. CDR1 and CDR2 (germline): LNHNV, YYDKDF (reference sequence). The V and J ends lost 5 bases and 7 bases respectively, with 9 bases between them. The CDR3 region has the DNA TGTGCCACCAGCCAGGGCACTAACACCATATATTTT. Translated: CATSQGTNTIYF.

V is TRBV6-5 and J is TRBJ2-1; D assignment may be TRBD1 or TRBD2 (6 bases each). Germline V gene lookup returns CDR1 MNHEY and CDR2 SVGAGI. The CDR3 covers 17 residues. Trimming left V 5 bases short and J 8 bases short, with 25 bases between. For the CDR3, the DNA is TGTGCCAGCAGTGCGATACAGGGTCAATGGCGGGGTGATGAGCAGTTCTTC. This sequence encodes CASSAIQGQWRGDEQFF.

The V gene is TRBV9, the J gene TRBJ2-3; 9 nucleotides match TRBD1. V lost 2 bases, J lost 2 bases, and 6 bases stayed unmatched. In germline, CDR1 is SGDLS, CDR2 YYNGEE. The CDR3 is made up of 16 amino acids. As DNA, the CDR3 is TGTGCCAGCAGCGTTCCACGACAGGGGGACACAGATACGCAGTATTTT. Translating it yields CASSVPRQGDTDTQYF.